Listed below are T cell receptor beta chains from one sample, sequenced in a study of T cell changes during pregnancy in multiple sclerosis. Profiling relied on immunoSEQ multiplex PCR, and the TCRdb table lists in-frame clones only, not all of them. The sample lists 35,000 to 40,000 clones; roughly nine tenths were seen once. Sequenced material: CD4+ T cells from peripheral blood mononuclear cells, taken after pregnancy. The receptors were gathered from a female donor in good health, enrolled as a control in a pregnancy study. The CDR3 runs from the conserved cysteine through the conserved F or W. A D gene is named only where the DNA matches it firmly. Some rows mark clone size as missing; the rest say once, few, many or name a class of expanded clone.

CDR3 protein	CDR3 DNA	CDR3 length	J gene	V gene	clone size	D gene
CASSLVGQRERNEQFF	TGTGCCAGCAGTTTAGTCGGCCAGCGGGAGAGGAATGAGCAGTTCTTC	16	TRBJ2-1	TRBV28	-	TRBD2
CASSRTGISGNTIYF	TGTGCCAGCAGCCGGACAGGCATCTCTGGAAACACCATATATTTT	15	TRBJ1-3	TRBV13	-	TRBD1
CASASSTPRGQPQHF	TGTGCTAGTGCCAGCAGTACGCCCCGGGGTCAGCCCCAGCATTTT	15	TRBJ1-5	TRBV12-5	medium-sized	-
CASSGMGQGPNTGELFF	TGTGCCAGCAGCGGAATGGGACAGGGCCCAAACACCGGGGAGCTGTTTTTT	17	TRBJ2-2	TRBV9	-	TRBD1
CASSPGQPNYGYTF	TGTGCCAGCAGTCCAGGACAGCCTAACTATGGCTACACCTTC	14	TRBJ1-2	TRBV28	-	-
CASTQGGSLSGNTIYF	TGTGCCAGTACCCAGGGTGGCAGCCTCTCTGGAAACACCATATATTTT	16	TRBJ1-3	TRBV19	-	-
CASSYSTSWETQYF	TGCGCCAGCAGCTACTCAACTAGCTGGGAGACCCAGTACTTC	14	TRBJ2-5	TRBV5-1	-	-
CASSLTGTGAGTDTQYF	TGTGCCAGCAGCTTGACCGGGACAGGGGCTGGTACAGATACGCAGTATTTT	17	TRBJ2-3	TRBV7-2	-	TRBD1
CATGGGGYTDTQYF	TGTGCCACTGGGGGGGGCGGGTACACAGATACGCAGTATTTT	14	TRBJ2-3	TRBV27	-	-
CAIKGQMNTEAFF	TGTGCCATCAAGGGACAGATGAACACTGAAGCTTTCTTT	13	TRBJ1-1	TRBV10-3	-	TRBD1
CASSLRGAGEKLFF	TGTGCCAGCAGTTTACGGGGGGCGGGGGAAAAACTGTTTTTT	14	TRBJ1-4	TRBV28	-	-
CASSLGPTGRNSPLHF	TGTGCCAGCAGCTTGGGACCGACAGGGAGAAATTCACCCCTCCACTTT	16	TRBJ1-6	TRBV5-6	-	TRBD1
CASSQRTGPYEQYF	TGCGCCAGCAGCCAAAGGACAGGGCCCTACGAGCAGTACTTC	14	TRBJ2-7	TRBV4-3	-	TRBD1
CASSVGQGSGNTIYF	TGTGCCAGCAGCGTGGGACAGGGGTCTGGAAACACCATATATTTT	15	TRBJ1-3	TRBV9	-	TRBD1
CASSLIAGTDTQYF	TGCGCCAGCAGCCTGATAGCGGGCACAGATACGCAGTATTTT	14	TRBJ2-3	TRBV5-1	-	-
CASSELGGTTDTQYF	TGTGCCAGCAGTGAATTAGGGGGAACTACAGATACGCAGTATTTT	15	TRBJ2-3	TRBV6-1	-	-
CASSYSGQGANYGYTF	TGTGCCAGCAGTTACTCCGGACAGGGAGCTAACTATGGCTACACCTTC	16	TRBJ1-2	TRBV6-5	-	TRBD1
CASSRTGETDTQYF	TGTGCCAGCAGTCGGACAGGGGAGACAGATACGCAGTATTTT	14	TRBJ2-3	TRBV6-5	once	TRBD1
CASSLVGREGYEQCF	TGCGCCAGCAGCTTGGTAGGGCGGGAGGGCTACGAGCAGTGCTTC	15	TRBJ2-7	TRBV5-1	-	TRBD2
CASSKIGVSEAFF	TGTGCCAGTAGTAAGATCGGGGTTTCTGAAGCTTTCTTT	13	TRBJ1-1	TRBV19	few	-
CATGGANQPQHF	TGTGCCACTGGCGGGGCCAATCAGCCCCAGCATTTT	12	TRBJ1-5	TRBV2	few	-
CASRGGRSNQPQHF	TGTGCCAGCCGGGGGGGGAGGAGCAATCAGCCCCAGCATTTT	14	TRBJ1-5	TRBV2	-	-
CASSYPMGTADYEQYF	TGTGCCAGCAGCTACCCTATGGGGACAGCGGACTACGAGCAGTACTTC	16	TRBJ2-7	TRBV7-8	-	TRBD1
CASSQDVRGGYEQYF	TGTGCCAGCAGCCAAGATGTGCGGGGGGGATACGAGCAGTACTTC	15	TRBJ2-7	TRBV4-2	-	TRBD2
CASSLSQVYGEKLFF	TGTGCCAGCAGCTTATCCCAGGTCTATGGTGAAAAACTGTTTTTT	15	TRBJ1-4	TRBV7-9	few	-
CASSTSLAGVYNEQFF	TGTGCCAGCAGCACATCACTAGCGGGAGTCTACAATGAGCAGTTCTTC	16	TRBJ2-1	TRBV11-3	-	TRBD2
CASSLPAGGSDEQFF	TGTGCCAGCAGTTTGCCAGCGGGGGGTTCGGATGAGCAGTTCTTC	15	TRBJ2-1	TRBV6-6	-	TRBD2
CASSRTRLDRDQETQYF	TGTGCCAGCTCACGTACCCGCCTGGACAGGGACCAAGAGACCCAGTACTTC	17	TRBJ2-5	TRBV18	-	TRBD1
CASSPGRAVNEKLFF	TGTGCCAGCAGCCCCGGGAGGGCTGTTAATGAAAAACTGTTTTTT	15	TRBJ1-4	TRBV5-8	-	-
CAWASQENQPQHF	TGTGCCTGGGCCTCACAGGAGAATCAGCCCCAGCATTTT	13	TRBJ1-5	TRBV30	-	-
CASSSIVRGGEAFF	TGTGCCAGCAGCTCGATTGTTCGGGGAGGGGAAGCTTTCTTT	14	TRBJ1-1	TRBV5-6	-	-
CASIGRDSNEQFF	TGTGCCAGTATAGGCCGGGACTCCAATGAGCAGTTCTTC	13	TRBJ2-1	TRBV19	-	-
CASSLDRGTISGNTIYF	TGTGCCAGCAGCTTAGATCGGGGGACCATCTCTGGAAACACCATATATTTT	17	TRBJ1-3	TRBV7-8	-	-
CASSLGTSGSSYNEQFF	TGTGCCAGCAGCTTAGGAACTAGCGGTAGCTCCTACAATGAGCAGTTCTTC	17	TRBJ2-1	TRBV11-3	-	TRBD2
CSVENPIDGGVTEAFF	TGCAGCGTTGAAAACCCCATTGACGGAGGGGTCACTGAAGCTTTCTTT	16	TRBJ1-1	TRBV29-1	-	-
CSVGGADGYTF	TGCAGCGTGGGGGGGGCTGACGGCTACACCTTC	11	TRBJ1-2	TRBV29-1	-	-
CSVEKGDTEAFF	TGCAGCGTTGAAAAAGGGGACACTGAAGCTTTCTTT	12	TRBJ1-1	TRBV29-1	-	-
CATLAGGGGTQYF	TGTGCCACCCTAGCGGGGGGCGGGGGTACGCAGTATTTT	13	TRBJ2-3	TRBV6-6	-	TRBD2
CASSRLTGSETQYF	TGTGCCAGCAGCCGACTCACAGGGTCCGAGACCCAGTACTTC	14	TRBJ2-5	TRBV11-2	few	-
CASSEKLAGEIDTQYF	TGTGCCAGCAGTGAGAAACTAGCGGGGGAGATAGATACGCAGTATTTT	16	TRBJ2-3	TRBV6-4	-	TRBD2
CASRLSSGGVPETDTQYF	TGCGCCAGCCGCCTCTCTAGCGGGGGGGTTCCGGAAACAGATACGCAGTATTTT	18	TRBJ2-3	TRBV5-1	-	TRBD2
CASLLDRSHEQYF	TGTGCCAGTCTATTGGACAGGTCTCACGAGCAGTACTTC	13	TRBJ2-7	TRBV2	-	TRBD1
CATKGLGETQYF	TGTGCCACCAAAGGACTGGGAGAGACCCAGTACTTC	12	TRBJ2-5	TRBV19	-	-
CATSRDLSGMGTQYF	TGTGCCACCAGCAGAGATCTAAGCGGGATGGGGACCCAGTACTTC	15	TRBJ2-5	TRBV15	-	TRBD2
CASSPAGGTEAFF	TGTGCCAGCTCACCGGCAGGGGGTACTGAAGCTTTCTTT	13	TRBJ1-1	TRBV18	-	TRBD1
CASSPTSGADYEQYF	TGTGCCAGCAGCCCTACTAGCGGAGCCGACTACGAGCAGTACTTC	15	TRBJ2-7	TRBV5-4	-	TRBD2
CASSVAAGGDQETQYF	TGTGCCAGCAGCGTAGCGGCGGGGGGGGATCAAGAGACCCAGTACTTC	16	TRBJ2-5	TRBV9	-	TRBD2
CASSQGTAGNTIYF	TGTGCCAGCAGCCAAGGGACAGCTGGAAACACCATATATTTT	14	TRBJ1-3	TRBV4-2	-	-
CASSHGLAGYQETQYF	TGCGCCAGCAGCCACGGACTAGCGGGGTACCAAGAGACCCAGTACTTC	16	TRBJ2-5	TRBV5-1	-	TRBD2
CASSGWTGGNTDTQYF	TGTGCCAGCAGTGGGTGGACAGGAGGGAACACAGATACGCAGTATTTT	16	TRBJ2-3	TRBV6-1	-	-
CAISAERGANNEQFF	TGTGCCATCAGTGCGGAGCGGGGGGCCAACAATGAGCAGTTCTTC	15	TRBJ2-1	TRBV10-3	-	TRBD2
CASNRGGGSPLHF	TGTGCCAGCAATCGGGGCGGGGGTTCACCCCTCCACTTT	13	TRBJ1-6	TRBV7-2	-	-
CASSEQGAGGYTF	TGTGCCAGCAGTGAACAAGGGGCAGGTGGCTACACCTTC	13	TRBJ1-2	TRBV2	-	-
CASSYSMNGGYEQYF	TGTGCCAGCAGTTACTCGATGAATGGAGGTTACGAGCAGTACTTC	15	TRBJ2-7	TRBV6-5	-	-
CASSLAVGGQRAEAFF	TGCGCCAGCAGCTTGGCCGTAGGAGGGCAACGGGCTGAAGCTTTCTTT	16	TRBJ1-1	TRBV5-1	-	-